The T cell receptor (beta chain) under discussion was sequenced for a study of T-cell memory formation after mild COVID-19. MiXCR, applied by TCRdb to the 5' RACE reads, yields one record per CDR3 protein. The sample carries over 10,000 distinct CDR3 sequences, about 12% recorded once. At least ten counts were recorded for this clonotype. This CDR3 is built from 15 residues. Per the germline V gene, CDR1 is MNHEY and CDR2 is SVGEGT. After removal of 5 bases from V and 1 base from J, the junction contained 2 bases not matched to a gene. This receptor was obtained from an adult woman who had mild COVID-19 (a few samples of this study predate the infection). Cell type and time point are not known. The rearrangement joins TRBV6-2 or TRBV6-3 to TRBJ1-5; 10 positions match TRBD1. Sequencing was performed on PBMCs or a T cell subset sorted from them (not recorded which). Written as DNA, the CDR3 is TGTGCCAGCAGTCGACAGGGGGCCAGCAATCAGCCCCAGCATTTT. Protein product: CASSRQGASNQPQHF.